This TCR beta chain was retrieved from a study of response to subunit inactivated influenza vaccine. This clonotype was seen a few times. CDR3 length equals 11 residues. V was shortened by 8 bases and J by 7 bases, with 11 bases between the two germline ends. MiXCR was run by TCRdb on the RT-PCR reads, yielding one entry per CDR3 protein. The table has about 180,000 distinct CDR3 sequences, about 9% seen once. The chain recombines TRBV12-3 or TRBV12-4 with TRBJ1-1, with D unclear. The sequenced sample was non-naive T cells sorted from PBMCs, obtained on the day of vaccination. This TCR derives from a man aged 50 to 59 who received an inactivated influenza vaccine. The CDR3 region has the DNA TGTGCCAGCGGGTTCTCACTTGAAGCTTTCTTT. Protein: CASGFSLEAFF.